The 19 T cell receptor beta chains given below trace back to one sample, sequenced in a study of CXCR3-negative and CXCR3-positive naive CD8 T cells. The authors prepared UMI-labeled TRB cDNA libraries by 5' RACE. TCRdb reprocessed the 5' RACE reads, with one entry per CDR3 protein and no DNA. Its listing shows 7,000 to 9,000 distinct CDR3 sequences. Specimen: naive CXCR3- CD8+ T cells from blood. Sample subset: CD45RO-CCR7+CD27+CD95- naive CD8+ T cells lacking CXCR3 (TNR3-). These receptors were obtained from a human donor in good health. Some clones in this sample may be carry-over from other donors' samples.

The CDR3 loop is CASSQYRGQETQYF. This sequence joins TRBV5-1 and TRBJ2-5; the D gene TCRdb calls, TRBD1, cannot be checked with no DNA. Germline lookup yields CDR1 SGHRS and CDR2 YFSETQ. The CDR3 is made up of 14 amino acids.

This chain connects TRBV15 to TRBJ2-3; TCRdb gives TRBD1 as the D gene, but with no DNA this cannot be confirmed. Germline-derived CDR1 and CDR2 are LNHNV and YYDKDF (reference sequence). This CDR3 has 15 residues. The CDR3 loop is CATSRVQGGADTQYF.

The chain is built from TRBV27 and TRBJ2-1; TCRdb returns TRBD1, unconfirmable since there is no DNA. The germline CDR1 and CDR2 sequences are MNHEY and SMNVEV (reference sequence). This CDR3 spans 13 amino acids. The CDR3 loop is CASMGGGRDEQFF.

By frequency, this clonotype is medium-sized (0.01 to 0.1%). The CDR3 sequence: CASSQDWADTEAFF. The rearrangement joins TRBV3-1 to TRBJ1-1; checking the TCRdb D call of TRBD1 is not possible without DNA. Germline CDR1 is LGHDT and CDR2 is YNNKEL (reference sequence). The CDR3 consists of 14 residues.

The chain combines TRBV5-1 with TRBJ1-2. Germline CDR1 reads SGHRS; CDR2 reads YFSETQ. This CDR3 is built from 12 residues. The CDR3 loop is CAIMTENYGYTF. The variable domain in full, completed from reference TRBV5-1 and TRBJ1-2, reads KAGVTQTPRYLIKTRGQQVTLSCSPISGHRSVSWYQQTPGQGLQFLFEYFSETQRNKGNFPGRFSGRQFSNSRSEMNVSTLELGDSALYLCAIMTENYGYTFGSGTRLTVV.

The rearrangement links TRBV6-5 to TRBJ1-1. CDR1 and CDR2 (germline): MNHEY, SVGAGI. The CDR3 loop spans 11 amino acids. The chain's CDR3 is CASSLDTEAFF.

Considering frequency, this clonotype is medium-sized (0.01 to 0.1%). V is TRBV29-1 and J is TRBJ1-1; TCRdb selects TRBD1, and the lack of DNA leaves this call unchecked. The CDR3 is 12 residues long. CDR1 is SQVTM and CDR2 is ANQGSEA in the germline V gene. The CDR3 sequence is CSVDRGNTEAFF. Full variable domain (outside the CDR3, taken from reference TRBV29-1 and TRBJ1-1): SAVISQKPSRDICQRGTSLTIQCQVDSQVTMMFWYRQQPGQSLTLIATANQGSEATYESGFVIDKFPISRPNLTFSTLTVSNMSPEDSSIYLCSVDRGNTEAFFGQGTRLTVV.

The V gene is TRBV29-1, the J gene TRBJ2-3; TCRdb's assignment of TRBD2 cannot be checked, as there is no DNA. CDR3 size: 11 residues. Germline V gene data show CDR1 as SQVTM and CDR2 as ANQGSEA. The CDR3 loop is CSVELPVTQYF.

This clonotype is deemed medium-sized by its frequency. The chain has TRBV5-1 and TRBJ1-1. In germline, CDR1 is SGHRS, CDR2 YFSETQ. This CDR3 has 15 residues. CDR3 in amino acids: CASSLFDSRNTEAFF.

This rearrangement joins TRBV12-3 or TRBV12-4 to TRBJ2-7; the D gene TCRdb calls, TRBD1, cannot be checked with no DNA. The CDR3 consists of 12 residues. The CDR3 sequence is CASRTGLYEQYF.

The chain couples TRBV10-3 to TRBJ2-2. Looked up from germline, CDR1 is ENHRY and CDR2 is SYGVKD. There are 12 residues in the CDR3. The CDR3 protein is CAISSDTGELFF.

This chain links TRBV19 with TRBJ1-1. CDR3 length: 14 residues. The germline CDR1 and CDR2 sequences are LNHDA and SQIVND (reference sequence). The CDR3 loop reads CASSMGGTNTEAFF.

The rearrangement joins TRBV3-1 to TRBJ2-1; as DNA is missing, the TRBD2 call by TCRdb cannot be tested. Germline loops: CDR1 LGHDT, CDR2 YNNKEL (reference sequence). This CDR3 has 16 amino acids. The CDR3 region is CASGPQAPEFYNEQFF.

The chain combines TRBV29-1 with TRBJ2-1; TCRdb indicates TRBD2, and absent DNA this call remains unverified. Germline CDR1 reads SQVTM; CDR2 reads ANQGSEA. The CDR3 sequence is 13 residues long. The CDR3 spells CSQKTSGSNEQFF.

The CDR3 sequence: CSVETSGQNNEQFF. V usage is TRBV29-1 and J usage is TRBJ2-1; checking the TCRdb D call of TRBD2 is not possible without DNA. The CDR3 extends over 14 amino acids. Germline V gene lookup returns CDR1 SQVTM and CDR2 ANQGSEA.

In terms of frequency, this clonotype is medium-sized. CDR3 sequence: CASSPRTGQYNGYTF. The V and J genes are TRBV6-6 and TRBJ1-2; TCRdb's D gene call, TRBD1, goes unchecked for lack of DNA. Germline V gene lookup returns CDR1 MNHNY and CDR2 SVGAGI (reference sequence). This CDR3 is built from 15 residues.

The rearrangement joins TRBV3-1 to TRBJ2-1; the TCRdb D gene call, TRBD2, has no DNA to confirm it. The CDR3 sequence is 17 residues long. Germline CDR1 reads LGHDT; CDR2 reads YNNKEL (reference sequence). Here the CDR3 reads CASSLRLAGGTYNEQFF.

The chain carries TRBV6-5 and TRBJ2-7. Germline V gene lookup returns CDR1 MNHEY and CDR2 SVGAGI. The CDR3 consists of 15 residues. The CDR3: CASSSLLGGVHEQYF.

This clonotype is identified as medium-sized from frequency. This CDR3 is CASSFWADNTDTQYF. V gene TRBV6-2 or TRBV6-3 combines with J gene TRBJ2-3; TCRdb names TRBD2, which stays unverified in the absence of DNA. Germline loops: CDR1 MNHEY, CDR2 SVGEGT. The CDR3 length is 15 residues.